The 31 T cell receptor beta chains listed next were all sequenced from one sample in a study of blood T cell repertoires in COVID-19. This table comes from immunoSEQ multiplex PCR, and its TCRdb copy is limited to in-frame clones, with some not included. The data hold tens of thousands of clones, with 80% to 90% observed a single time. The material sequenced was peripheral blood. These receptors originate from a woman aged 55-75 years with COVID-19, enrolled during active disease.

The chain employs TRBV14 and TRBJ2-7, with 10 positions matching TRBD1. The CDR3 consists of 18 residues. After removal of 0 bases from V and 2 bases from J, the junction contained 10 bases not matched to a gene. Per the germline V gene, CDR1 is SGHDN and CDR2 is FVKESK. CDR3 amino acids: CASSQEVPGQGLPYEQYF. The CDR3 DNA sequence: TGTGCCAGCAGCCAAGAGGTTCCGGGACAGGGGCTACCCTACGAGCAGTACTTC.

About this clone itself: Distinct nucleotide sequences in the sample also encode this CDR3. The chain uses TRBV28 and TRBJ2-7, with 8 positions matching TRBD2. Germline CDR1 MDHEN, CDR2 SYDVKM. The trim removed 6 bases at V and 2 bases at J, leaving 0 bases unmatched. There are 12 residues in the CDR3. CDR3 in amino acids: CASRAGAYEQYF. The CDR3 DNA follows: TGTGCCAGCAGAGCGGGGGCCTACGAGCAGTACTTC.

J is TRBJ2-1 and V is TRBV30; 7 nucleotides line up with TRBD2. CDR3 length: 11 residues. Germline CDR1 reads GTSNPN; CDR2 reads SVGIG (reference sequence). V lost 0 bases, J lost 15 bases, and 5 bases stayed unmatched. CDR3 nucleotide sequence: TGTGCCTGGAGTGTAAGAGCGGGACGGTTCTTC. It codes for CAWSVRAGRFF.

Here the CDR3 DNA reads TGTGCCAGCACCTCAGGGGAAACATATGGCTACACCTTC. Encoded protein: CASTSGETYGYTF. The chain combines TRBV6-6 with TRBJ1-2, with a tentative D call TRBD1 (6 bases). Germline assignment: CDR1 MNHNY and CDR2 SVGAGI (reference sequence). Between the trimmed V and J ends, which lost 7 bases and 5 bases, there was a span of 14 bases. The CDR3 has 13 residues.

The rearrangement uses TRBV7-9 and TRBJ1-3; TRBD1 agrees at 9 bases. This CDR3 region has 17 residues. CDR1 and CDR2 (germline): SEHNR, FQNEAQ (reference sequence). V was pared by 7 bases and J by 3 bases, with 13 bases of the junction left unmatched. The CDR3 region is CASTTAGTGQVGNTIYF. The CDR3 nucleotides are TGTGCCAGCACCACCGCCGGGACAGGGCAAGTTGGAAACACCATATATTTT. Full variable domain (rest looked up from reference TRBV7-9 and TRBJ1-3): DTGVSQNPRHKITKRGQNVTFRCDPISEHNRLYWYRQTLGQGPEFLTYFQNEAQLEKSRLLSDRFSAERPKGSFSTLEIQRTEQGDSAMYLCASTTAGTGQVGNTIYFGEGSWLTVV.

In its sample, this clone was seen once. V usage is TRBV28 and J usage is TRBJ1-1; tentative D call: TRBD1 (5 bases). V was pared by 2 bases and J by 4 bases, with 11 bases between. Per the germline V gene, CDR1 is MDHEN and CDR2 is SYDVKM. This CDR3 region has 14 residues. CDR3 DNA: TGTGCCAGCAGTTTAGGAGGGAGGGGCACTGAAGCTTTCTTT. This sequence encodes CASSLGGRGTEAFF.

This clone was recorded only once. This chain connects TRBV7-8 to TRBJ2-4; D is perhaps TRBD2 (7 bases). CDR3 length: 18 residues. V gave up 4 bases and J gave up 6 bases, with 25 bases separating them. The V gene's germline CDR1 is SGHVS and CDR2 FQNEAQ. The CDR3: CASSSTLPRPGGRNIQYF. The CDR3 nucleotides read TGTGCCAGCAGCTCAACCCTTCCTCGACCGGGGGGCAGAAACATTCAGTACTTC.

The V and J genes are TRBV6-2 or TRBV6-3 and TRBJ2-5, with D perhaps matching TRBD2 (6 bases). Germline loops: CDR1 MNHEY, CDR2 SVGEGT. The CDR3 is made up of 16 amino acids. V lost 0 bases and J 2 bases, leaving 13 bases between the germline ends. CDR3 region: CASSYSGRGNQETQYF. CDR3 bases: TGTGCCAGCAGTTACTCGGGGCGCGGGAATCAAGAGACCCAGTACTTC.

The V and J genes are TRBV25-1 and TRBJ1-4, with 9 bases matching TRBD1. Germline trimming cut 5 bases from V and 7 bases from J; bases unmatched to any gene: 5. This CDR3 is 14 amino acids long. Looked up from germline, CDR1 is MGHDK and CDR2 is SYGVNS. Here the CDR3 reads CASSHPGQGEKLFF. CDR3 nucleotides: TGTGCCAGCAGTCACCCGGGACAGGGTGAAAAACTGTTTTTT.

The chain has TRBV14 and TRBJ2-5, with 16 bases aligning to TRBD2. Germline loops: CDR1 SGHDN, CDR2 FVKESK. With 0 bases clipped from V and 2 bases from J, the junction kept 12 bases outside the gene matches. CDR3 length equals 21 residues. The CDR3 sequence is CASSQEVGVGTSGRDQETQYF. The CDR3 DNA reads as TGTGCCAGCAGCCAAGAAGTCGGGGTCGGGACTAGCGGGAGGGATCAAGAGACCCAGTACTTC.

The rearrangement uses TRBV2 and TRBJ1-1; D is unclear. V lost 4 bases and J 0 bases, leaving 6 bases between the germline ends. Germline V lookup: CDR1 SNHLY, CDR2 FYNNEI. The CDR3 sequence is 13 residues long. The CDR3 nucleotides are TGTGCCAGCAGTGGGCAGATGAACACTGAAGCTTTCTTT. Encoded protein: CASSGQMNTEAFF. The whole variable domain, filled in from reference TRBV2 and TRBJ1-1, reads EPEVTQTPSHQVTQMGQEVILRCVPISNHLYFYWYRQILGQKVEFLVSFYNNEISEKSEIFDDQFSVERPDGSNFTLKIRSTKLEDSAMYFCASSGQMNTEAFFGQGTRLTVV.

The V call is TRBV7-2, the J call TRBJ1-2; TRBD1 matches at 8 bases. Germline trimming cut 5 bases from V and 2 bases from J; bases unmatched to any gene: 4. The CDR3 contains 14 residues. In germline, CDR1 is SGHTA, CDR2 FQGNSA. For the CDR3, the DNA is TGTGCCAGCAGCCCACGGACAGGGAACTATGGCTACACCTTC. Protein product: CASSPRTGNYGYTF.

This chain links TRBV5-1 with TRBJ2-3; 8 positions agree with TRBD2. This CDR3 has 17 amino acids. The J segment lost 0 bases and the V segment lost 1 base, leaving 7 bases of the junction unmatched. Germline CDR1 is SGHRS and CDR2 is YFSETQ. The CDR3 coding sequence is TGCGCCAGCAGCTTGTGGCTAGCGGGTACTAGCACAGATACGCAGTATTTT. Translation: CASSLWLAGTSTDTQYF.

The rearrangement uses TRBV20-1 and TRBJ1-6, with D uncertain. Trimming left V 3 bases short and J 5 bases short, with 8 bases between. Germline-derived CDR1 and CDR2 are DFQATT and SNEGSKA (reference sequence). This CDR3 spans 13 amino acids. The CDR3 is CSASGQDNSPLHF. CDR3 nucleotides: TGCAGTGCTAGTGGGCAGGATAATTCACCCCTCCACTTT.

The rearrangement links TRBV6-2 or TRBV6-3 to TRBJ1-1; 8 nucleotides line up with TRBD1. The CDR3 spans 11 residues. V lost 6 bases, J lost 8 bases, and 2 bases stayed unmatched. Germline CDR1 MNHEY, CDR2 SVGEGT. The CDR3: CASSRTGEAFF. The CDR3 coding sequence is TGTGCCAGCAGCCGGACAGGGGAAGCTTTCTTT.

By sample fraction, this clone is medium-sized. The rearrangement joins TRBV6-2 or TRBV6-3 to TRBJ2-2; the D is unclear. The ends were cut back, 2 bases at V and 3 bases at J, with 4 bases in the middle. Germline CDR1 and CDR2: MNHEY and SVGEGT. The CDR3 is made up of 13 amino acids. CDR3 residues: CASSYRDTGELFF. CDR3 in DNA: TGTGCCAGCAGTTACCGGGACACCGGGGAGCTGTTTTTT.

This sequence joins TRBV7-9 and TRBJ1-1, with no clear D. V lost 1 base and J lost 2, with 8 bases in between. From germline, CDR1 is SEHNR and CDR2 FQNEAQ (reference sequence). This CDR3 comprises 14 residues. CDR3 bases: TGTGCCAGCAGCTTAGGGGGAGTTAACACTGAAGCTTTCTTT. It is translated as CASSLGGVNTEAFF.

The chain is built from TRBV5-6 and TRBJ2-7; TRBD2 is a possible D gene (7 bases). The CDR3 totals 14 residues. Between the trimmed V and J ends, which lost 4 bases and 2 bases, there was a span of 13 bases. CDR1 is SGHDT and CDR2 is YYEEEE in the germline V gene. CDR3 sequence (DNA): TGTGCCAGCAGCGCACTAGGGGGGGCCTACGAGCAGTACTTC. This encodes CASSALGGAYEQYF.

The rearrangement joins TRBV6-4 to TRBJ1-1; maybe TRBD1 (5 bases). Germline loops: CDR1 MRHNA, CDR2 SNTAGT. This CDR3 is 13 amino acids long. Trimming pared 5 bases from V and 5 bases from J, leaving 12 bases between. CDR3 protein: CASSPQGGTEAFF. The DNA for the CDR3 is TGTGCCAGCAGTCCCCAGGGAGGGACTGAAGCTTTCTTT.

This chain uses TRBV9 with TRBJ1-1, with unresolved D. Germline values: CDR1 SGDLS, CDR2 YYNGEE. The CDR3 has 14 residues. Trimming shortened V by 2 bases and J by 3 bases, and 11 bases separated the two germline ends. CDR3 DNA: TGTGCCAGCAGCGTGATGCCCGGGGACACTGAAGCTTTCTTT. Translation gives CASSVMPGDTEAFF.

This chain connects TRBV18 to TRBJ1-6; 8 bases map to TRBD1. V lost 2 bases and J lost 5; bases outside the gene matches: 2. This CDR3 contains 15 residues. Per germline, CDR1 KGHSH and CDR2 LQKENI. This CDR3 reads CASSPDRGNNSPLHF. The DNA of the CDR3 is TGTGCCAGCTCACCAGACAGGGGTAATAATTCACCCCTCCACTTT.

This chain joins TRBV19 and TRBJ1-5, with TRBD1 identical over 8 bases. Germline V gene sequence: CDR1 LNHDA, CDR2 SQIVND (reference sequence). The CDR3 is made up of 15 amino acids. With V trimmed by 5 bases and J by 6 bases, 9 bases remained unmatched. CDR3 residues: CASSPQGASGQPQHF. For the CDR3, the DNA is TGTGCCAGTAGTCCGCAGGGGGCTTCGGGTCAGCCCCAGCATTTT.

This clone appeared once. V and J are TRBV9 and TRBJ1-6, with D possibly being TRBD1 (5 bases). The germline V gene has CDR1 SGDLS and CDR2 YYNGEE. The CDR3 is 15 amino acids. Trimming left V 6 bases short and J 0 bases short, with 10 bases between. The chain's CDR3 is CASTTGGSYNSPLHF. CDR3 bases: TGTGCCAGCACAACAGGCGGCTCCTATAATTCACCCCTCCACTTT.

V and J are TRBV9 and TRBJ2-7, with 13 bases lining up with TRBD2. Germline CDR1 SGDLS, CDR2 YYNGEE. V shed 4 bases and J 7 bases; nucleotides not matched to a gene: 8. The CDR3 contains 15 residues. This chain's CDR3 is CASSSSGTSGMEQYF. CDR3 DNA: TGTGCCAGCAGCTCATCCGGGACTAGCGGGATGGAGCAGTACTTC.

This clone was observed once. The chain recombines TRBV7-9 with TRBJ2-1; 7 nucleotides line up with TRBD2. Germline V gene sequence: CDR1 SEHNR, CDR2 FQNEAQ (reference sequence). CDR3 size: 16 residues. The J segment lost 3 bases and the V segment lost 5 bases, leaving 10 bases of the junction unmatched. The CDR3 region is CASSSRVREYYNEQFF. The DNA for the CDR3 is TGTGCCAGCAGCAGCCGGGTGCGGGAGTACTACAATGAGCAGTTCTTC.

This clone was seen a single time. This chain links TRBV18 with TRBJ2-1; 14 bases map to TRBD2. Germline V gene data show CDR1 as KGHSH and CDR2 as LQKENI. V dropped 4 bases and J dropped 4; count of bases not matched to a gene: 12. This CDR3 contains 19 residues. This chain's CDR3 is CASSLMGLAGDDRYNEQFF. CDR3 coding DNA: TGTGCCAGCTCACTTATGGGACTAGCGGGAGACGATAGGTACAATGAGCAGTTCTTC.

V and J are TRBV5-4 and TRBJ2-3, with 13 bases identical to TRBD2. CDR1 and CDR2 (germline): SGHNT, YYREEE (reference sequence). Trimming took 5 bases from V and 3 from J; bases not matched to a gene: 0. CDR3 length equals 14 residues. For the CDR3, the DNA is TGTGCCAGCAGGACTAGCGGGAGGACAGATACGCAGTATTTT. It translates to CASRTSGRTDTQYF.

The chain combines TRBV10-3 with TRBJ2-2, with 14 bases identical to TRBD2. Trimming cost V 6 bases and J 1 base; bases outside gene matches: 4. In germline, CDR1 is ENHRY, CDR2 SYGVKD. The CDR3 has 17 amino acids. CDR3 amino acids: CAIRGLAGVGNTGELFF. In DNA, the CDR3 is TGTGCCATCAGGGGACTAGCGGGAGTAGGGAACACCGGGGAGCTGTTTTTT.

The chain recombines TRBV15 with TRBJ1-1, with D tentatively TRBD1 (5 bases). There are 15 residues in the CDR3. Trimming took 0 bases from V and 1 from J, leaving 9 bases between them. CDR1 and CDR2 from the germline V gene are LNHNV and YYDKDF (reference sequence). The CDR3, as DNA: TGTGCCACCAGCAGAGAGGGGGGAGAGAACACTGAAGCTTTCTTT. Translated, it gives CATSREGGENTEAFF. Drawing the rest from reference TRBV15 and TRBJ1-1, the complete variable domain is DAMVIQNPRYQVTQFGKPVTLSCSQTLNHNVMYWYQQKSSQAPKLLFHYYDKDFNNEADTPDNFQSRRPNTSFCFLDIRSPGLGDTAMYLCATSREGGENTEAFFGQGTRLTVV.

This chain uses TRBV7-9 with TRBJ1-3, with no clear D. The CDR3 covers 17 residues. V was clipped by 2 bases and J by 1 base, with 15 bases between them. Germline V gives CDR1 SEHNR, CDR2 FQNEAQ (reference sequence). The CDR3 DNA follows: TGTGCCAGCAGCTTACCGTCCGGGGTCTCGTCTGGAAACACCATATATTTT. This gives the protein CASSLPSGVSSGNTIYF.

A single count supports this clone. The V and J genes are TRBV6-2 or TRBV6-3 and TRBJ1-4, with TRBD1 matching 9 bases. This CDR3 comprises 17 residues. V shed 5 bases, J shed 5 bases, and the junction held 12 bases outside the gene matches. Germline CDR1 reads MNHEY; CDR2 reads SVGEGT. The CDR3 nucleotides are TGTGCCAGCAGTATGGGACAGGGTCGCCATCTAAATGAAAAACTGTTTTTT. Amino acids: CASSMGQGRHLNEKLFF.